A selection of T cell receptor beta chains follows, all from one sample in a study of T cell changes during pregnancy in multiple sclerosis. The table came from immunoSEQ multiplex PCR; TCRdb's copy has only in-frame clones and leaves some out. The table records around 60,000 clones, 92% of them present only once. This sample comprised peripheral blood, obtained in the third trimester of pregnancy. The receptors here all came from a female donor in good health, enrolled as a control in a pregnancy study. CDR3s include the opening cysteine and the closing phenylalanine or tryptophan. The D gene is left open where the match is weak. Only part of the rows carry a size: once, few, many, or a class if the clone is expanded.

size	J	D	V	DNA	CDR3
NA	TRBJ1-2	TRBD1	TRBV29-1	TGCAGCGTTGACGGGACAGGGGTCCCCGGCTACACCTTC	CSVDGTGVPGYTF
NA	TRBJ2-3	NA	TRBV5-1	TGCGCCAGCAGCTTCGGGGGAACTAGCACAGATACGCAGTATTTT	CASSFGGTSTDTQYF
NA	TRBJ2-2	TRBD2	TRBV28	TGTGCCAGCAGTCTCTTAGCGGGAGGGCGTTATGTCGGGGAGCTGTTTTTT	CASSLLAGGRYVGELFF
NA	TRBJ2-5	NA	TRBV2	TGTGCCAGCCGTGGAGAAACAGGGCAAGAGACCCAGTACTTC	CASRGETGQETQYF
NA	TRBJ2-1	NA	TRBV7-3	TGTGCCAGCAGCTCACAGGGAAGGAATGAGCAGTTCTTC	CASSSQGRNEQFF
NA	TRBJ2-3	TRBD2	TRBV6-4	TGTGCCAGCAGTTCCGGGACTAGCGGGGGGCCCCCCACAGATACGCAGTATTTT	CASSSGTSGGPPTDTQYF
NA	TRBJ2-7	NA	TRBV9	TGTGCCAGCGGGGACTCTTCCTACGAGCAGTACTTC	CASGDSSYEQYF
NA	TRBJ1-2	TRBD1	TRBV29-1	TGCAGCGTTGAGCGAGGACAGGGATTTTTTATTAACTATGGCTACACCTTC	CSVERGQGFFINYGYTF
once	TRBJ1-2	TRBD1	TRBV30	TGTGCCTGGAGTGTTGAGACAGGGGGCTACACCTTC	CAWSVETGGYTF
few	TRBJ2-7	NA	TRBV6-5	TGTGCCAGCAGTTACAACGGGGGCTCCTACGAGCAGTACTTC	CASSYNGGSYEQYF
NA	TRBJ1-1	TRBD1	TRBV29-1	TGCAGCTTATCCGGGACAGGAGGCGCTTTCTTT	CSLSGTGGAFF
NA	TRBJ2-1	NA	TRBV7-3	TGTGCCAGCACCCAACGGGGAGGGGGGAACGATGAGCAGTTCTTC	CASTQRGGGNDEQFF
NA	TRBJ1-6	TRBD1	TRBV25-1	TGTGCCAGCAGTGGGGGACAGGGCTATAATTCACCCCTCCACTTT	CASSGGQGYNSPLHF
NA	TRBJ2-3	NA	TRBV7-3	TGTGCCAGCAGCTTAAACGCACATTTCACAGATACGCAGTATTTT	CASSLNAHFTDTQYF
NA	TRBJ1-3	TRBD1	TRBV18	TGTGCCAGCTCGCCCACAGGGGCTGGAAACACCATATATTTT	CASSPTGAGNTIYF
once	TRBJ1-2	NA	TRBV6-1	TGTGCCAGCAGTGAGGGCCGCATTCCCCGGGGCTATGGCTACACCTTC	CASSEGRIPRGYGYTF
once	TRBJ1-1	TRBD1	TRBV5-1	TGCGCCAGCAGCTTGACCTTCCTCAGGGGGCAGACTGAAGCTTTCTTT	CASSLTFLRGQTEAFF
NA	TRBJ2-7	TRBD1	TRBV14	TGTGCCAGCAGCGACCGGGACAGGGGGCATGAGCAGTACTTC	CASSDRDRGHEQYF
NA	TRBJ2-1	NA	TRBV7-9	TGTGCCAGCAGCTTAGGCGATAGCTCCTACAATGAGCAGTTCTTC	CASSLGDSSYNEQFF
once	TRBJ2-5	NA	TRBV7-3	TGTGCCAGCAGCTTGGGGGGTAGCGGGACCCAGTACTTC	CASSLGGSGTQYF
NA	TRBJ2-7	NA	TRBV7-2	TGTGCCAGCAGCTTCCCAGGTGAATTGTACGAGCAGTACTTC	CASSFPGELYEQYF
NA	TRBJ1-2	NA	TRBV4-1	TGCGCCAGCAGCCAAGATGCGGCTTCAGGGGCAAACTATGGCTACACCTTC	CASSQDAASGANYGYTF
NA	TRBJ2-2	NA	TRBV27	TGTGCCAGCAGAACGCCTCTTGGAGGAGAACGGTCGAACACCGGGGAGCTGTTTTTT	CASRTPLGGERSNTGELFF
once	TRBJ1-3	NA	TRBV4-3	TGCGCCAGCAGCCAAGACCCGGGGGCTGGAAACACCATATATTTT	CASSQDPGAGNTIYF
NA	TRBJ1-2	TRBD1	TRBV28	TGTGCCAGCAGTTCCAGGGGGTACTATGGCTACACCTTC	CASSSRGYYGYTF
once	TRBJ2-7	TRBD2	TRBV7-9	TGTGCCAGCAGCTGGGGGGGAGTTAAAGACGAGCAGTACTTC	CASSWGGVKDEQYF
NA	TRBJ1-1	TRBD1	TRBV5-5	TGTGCCAGCAGCCCAGACAGGGGAAGGGACACTGAAGCTTTCTTT	CASSPDRGRDTEAFF
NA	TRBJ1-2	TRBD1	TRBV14	TGTGCCAGCAGCCCAAGGTGGGGGACAGCCTATGGCTACACCTTC	CASSPRWGTAYGYTF
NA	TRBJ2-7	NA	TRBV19	TGTGCCACCTCCCTCTCGGCAGGCCGTTTTGGAGAGCAGTACTTC	CATSLSAGRFGEQYF
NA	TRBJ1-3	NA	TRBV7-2	TGTGCCAGCAGCTTCTCGACAGTGGCTGGAAACACCATATATTTT	CASSFSTVAGNTIYF
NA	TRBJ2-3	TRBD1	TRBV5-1	TGCGCCAGCAGCTTGGCCTTTGACGAGACAGGGGGACTGCCGGGAGGTGAGGGGACGCAGTATTTT	CASSLAFDETGGLPGGEGTQYF
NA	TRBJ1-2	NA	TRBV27	TGTGCCAGCAGTTCCCCCCTCAGGGGCGGCTATGGCTACACCTTC	CASSSPLRGGYGYTF
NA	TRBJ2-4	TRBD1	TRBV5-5	TGTGCCAGCAGCTTGCAAACCGGGACAGGGGTGAACATTCAGTACTTC	CASSLQTGTGVNIQYF
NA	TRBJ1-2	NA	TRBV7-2	TGTGCCAGCAGCTTCGGGGGGACTTCTAACTATGGCTACACCTTC	CASSFGGTSNYGYTF
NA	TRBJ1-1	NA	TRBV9	TGTGCCAGCAACCCGCTGGGGGCCGGGGGGGACACTGAAGCTTTCTTT	CASNPLGAGGDTEAFF
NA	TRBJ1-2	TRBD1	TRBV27	TGTGCCAGCAGTACCACCGGGACAGGCATCTATGGCTACACCTTC	CASSTTGTGIYGYTF
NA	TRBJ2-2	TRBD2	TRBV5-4	TGTGCCAGCAGCTTGGGTATAGCGGGGACCGGGGAGCTGTTTTTT	CASSLGIAGTGELFF
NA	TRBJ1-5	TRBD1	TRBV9	TGTGCCAGCAGCGCCGGGACAGGGGGCTCTCAGCCCCAGCATTTT	CASSAGTGGSQPQHF
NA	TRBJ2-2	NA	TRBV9	TGTGCCAGCAGCGGGGACATTTTTTACACCGGGGAGCTGTTTTTT	CASSGDIFYTGELFF
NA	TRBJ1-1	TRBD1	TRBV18	TGTGCCAGCTCACTACAAGGGGGCGCATTGAACACTGAAGCTTTCTTT	CASSLQGGALNTEAFF
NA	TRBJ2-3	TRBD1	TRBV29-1	TGCAGCGTTGCCCGGACAGGGGGCGGAAGCACAGATACGCAGTATTTT	CSVARTGGGSTDTQYF
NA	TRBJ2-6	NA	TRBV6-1	TGTGCCAGTTTAAACTCTGGGGCCAACGTCCTGACTTTC	CASLNSGANVLTF